This T cell receptor (beta chain) was identified during a study of post-analysis software for immune sequencing data. Whole-study context: The patients showed relapsing-remitting, secondary progressive and progressive-relapsing multiple sclerosis courses. Points from the study as a whole: Patients carried a few TRBV segments more frequently than controls did, and TRBV5-6, TRBV5-1 and TRBV20-1 were among them. When compared against controls, multiple sclerosis patients showed significantly lower normalized Chao1 diversity.

The CDR3 is 15 residues long. Germline CDR1 is ENHRY and CDR2 is SYGVKD. J gave up 4 bases and V 7 bases, and 11 bases lay outside the gene matches. The authors incorporated unique molecular identifiers into the TCR beta cDNA libraries. Using its own MiXCR run on the PCR reads, TCRdb lists one record per CDR3 protein. This sample carries 500,000 to 600,000 distinct CDR3 sequences, 44% of them seen once, and the ten largest clones take over 1.5%. The table lists this clonotype with a count of one. What it binds is unknown. Sequencing was carried out using blood. This sequence joins TRBV10-3 and TRBJ1-1, with TRBD1 matching 8 bases. The TCR comes from a girl aged 5-17 years with multiple sclerosis. CDR3 loop: CAITADRALSTEAFF. For the CDR3, the DNA is TGTGCCATCACCGCGGACAGGGCCTTGAGCACTGAAGCTTTCTTT.